Given below is one T cell receptor (beta chain) in context. Its antigen is unidentified. The primer mix had 60 Vbeta and 13 Jbeta primers. Here immunoSEQ multiplex PCR was the method, and the copy in TCRdb shows in-frame clones only, minus some. The table lists tens of thousands of clones, about 76% of them singletons. The study sampled nominally healthy donors, though unrecorded immune exposures were likely. This entry belongs to a study of cytomegalovirus exposure and HLA in healthy donors. Study-wide findings and caveats: In a later analysis, across HLA loci, associated TCR counts were highest for DRB1, lowest for HLA-C. The likely explanation for a cluster of highly shared sequence variants was sequencing artifact.

The length of the CDR3 is 15 residues. Looked up from germline, CDR1 is MNHNS and CDR2 is SASEGT. Trimming took off 4 bases at V and 6 bases at J, with 18 bases between the two ends. The source is a male donor in good health and CMV-seropositive. Material: PBMCs. The rearrangement joins TRBV6-1 to TRBJ1-2; D may be TRBD1 (6 bases). The chain's CDR3 is CASSAGKGVTNGYTF. The CDR3 DNA follows: TGTGCCAGCAGTGCGGGAAAGGGGGTAACGAATGGCTACACCTTC.